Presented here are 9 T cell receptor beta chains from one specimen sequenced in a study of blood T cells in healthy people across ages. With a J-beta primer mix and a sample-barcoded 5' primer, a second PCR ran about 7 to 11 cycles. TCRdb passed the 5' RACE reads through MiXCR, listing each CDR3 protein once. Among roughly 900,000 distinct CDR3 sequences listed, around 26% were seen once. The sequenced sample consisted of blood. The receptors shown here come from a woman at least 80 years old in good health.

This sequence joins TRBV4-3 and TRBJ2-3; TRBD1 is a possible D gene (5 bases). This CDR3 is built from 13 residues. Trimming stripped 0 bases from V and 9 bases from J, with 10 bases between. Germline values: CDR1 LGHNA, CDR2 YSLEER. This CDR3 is CASSQDQGLTQYF. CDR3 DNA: TGCGCCAGCAGCCAAGATCAGGGCTTAACGCAGTATTTT.

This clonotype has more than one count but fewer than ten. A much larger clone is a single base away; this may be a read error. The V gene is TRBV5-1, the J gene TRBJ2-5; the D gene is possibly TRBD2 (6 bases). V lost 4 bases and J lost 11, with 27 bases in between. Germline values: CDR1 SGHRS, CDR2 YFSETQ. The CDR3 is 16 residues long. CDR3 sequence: CASSPFGGVKFDEQYF. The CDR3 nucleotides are TGCGCCAGCAGCCCCTTCGGGGGAGTAAAGTTTGATGAGCAGTACTTC.

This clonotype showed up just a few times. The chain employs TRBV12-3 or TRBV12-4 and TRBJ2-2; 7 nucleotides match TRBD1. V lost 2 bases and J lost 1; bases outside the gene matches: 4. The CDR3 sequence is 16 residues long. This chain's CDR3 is CASSLPGQMNTGELFF. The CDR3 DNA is TGTGCCAGCAGTTTACCGGGACAGATGAACACCGGGGAGCTGTTTTTT.

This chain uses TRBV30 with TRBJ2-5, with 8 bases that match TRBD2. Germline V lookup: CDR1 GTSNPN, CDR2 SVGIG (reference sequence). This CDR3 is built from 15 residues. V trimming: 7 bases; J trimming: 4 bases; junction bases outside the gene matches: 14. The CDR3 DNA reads TGTGCCTACACCTCCTCGCGGGGGGCGGGAGAGACCCAGTACTTC. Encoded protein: CAYTSSRGAGETQYF. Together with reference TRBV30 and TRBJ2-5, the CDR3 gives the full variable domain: SQTIHQWPATLVQPVGSPLSLECTVEGTSNPNLYWYRQAAGRGLQLLFYSVGIGQISSEVPQNLSASRPQDRQFILSSKKLLLSDSGFYLCAYTSSRGAGETQYFGPGTRLLVL.

In DNA, the CDR3 is TGTGCCAGCAGCGTAGTAGGGGGGCCAAGCACCGGGGAGCTGTTTTTT. Its translation is CASSVVGGPSTGELFF. The rearrangement joins TRBV9 to TRBJ2-2; D possibly uses TRBD1 or TRBD2 (6 bases each). The ends were cut back, 0 bases at V and 4 bases at J, with 13 bases in the middle. The CDR3 spans 16 residues. Germline-derived CDR1 and CDR2 are SGDLS and YYNGEE.

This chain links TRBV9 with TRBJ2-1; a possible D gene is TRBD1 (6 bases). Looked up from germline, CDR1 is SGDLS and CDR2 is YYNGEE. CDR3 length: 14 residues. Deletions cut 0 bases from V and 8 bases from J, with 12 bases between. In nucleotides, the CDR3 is TGTGCCAGCAGCGTAGGGGGGCTGCGGGATGAGCAGTTCTTC. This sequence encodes CASSVGGLRDEQFF.

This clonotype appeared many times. The CDR3 here is CASSRLAANEKLFF. CDR3 nucleotide sequence: TGTGCCAGCAGCAGACTCGCGGCTAATGAAAAACTGTTTTTT. V usage is TRBV7-9 and J usage is TRBJ1-4; D gene uncertain. V was pared by 5 bases and J by 3 bases, with 10 bases between. CDR3 length: 14 amino acids. Germline-derived CDR1 and CDR2 are SEHNR and FQNEAQ (reference sequence).

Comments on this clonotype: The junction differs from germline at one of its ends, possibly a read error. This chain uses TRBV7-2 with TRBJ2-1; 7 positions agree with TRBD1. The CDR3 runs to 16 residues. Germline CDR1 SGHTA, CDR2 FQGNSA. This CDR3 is CASSLAGTDSYSEQFF. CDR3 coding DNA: TGTGCCAGCAGCTTAGCCGGGACAGACTCCTACAGTGAGCAGTTCTTC.

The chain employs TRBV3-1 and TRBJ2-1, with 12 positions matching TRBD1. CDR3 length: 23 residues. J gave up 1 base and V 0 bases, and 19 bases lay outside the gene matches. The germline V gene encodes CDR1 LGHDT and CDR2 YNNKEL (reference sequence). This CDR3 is CASSQDFPWGDRGRFRSYNEQFF. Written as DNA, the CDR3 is TGTGCCAGCAGCCAAGATTTTCCATGGGGGGACAGGGGGCGGTTTCGTTCCTACAATGAGCAGTTCTTC.